This T cell receptor (beta chain) comes out of a study of CD8+CD57+ T cells in acquired aplastic anemia. Study background: DNA recovered from sorted CD4+ and CD8+ cells had a mean of 3.2 ug. General study results and limits: Controls and patients did not differ significantly in CD8+ Simpson's diversity.

Individuals selected for sequencing had exhibited CD8+CD57+ cell expansion on flow cytometry. Every one of the patients had aplastic anemia (severe, acquired). According to the study, genomic DNA was the template for TCR beta VDJ and CDR3 profiling. TCRdb fed the reads into MiXCR, producing one record per CDR3 protein. The data hold approximately 120,000 distinct CDR3 sequences, with approximately 41% observed a single time. CDR3 length equals 14 residues. Germline lookup yields CDR1 DFQATT and CDR2 SNEGSKA (reference sequence). V was cut by 6 bases and J by 1 base, with 10 bases left in between. This clonotype was recorded a few times. Its antigen is not identified. A much larger clone lies a single base off, so this may be a read error.

Sequenced input: sorted CD4+, CD8+, or CD8+CD57+ T cells (not recorded which) from PBMCs. This clonotype was sampled from a human donor with aplastic anemia. J is TRBJ2-6 and V is TRBV20-1; no reliable D call. The CDR3: CSAPDNSGANVLTF. As DNA, the CDR3 is TGCAGTGCCCCCGACAATTCTGGGGCCAACGTCCTGACTTTC.